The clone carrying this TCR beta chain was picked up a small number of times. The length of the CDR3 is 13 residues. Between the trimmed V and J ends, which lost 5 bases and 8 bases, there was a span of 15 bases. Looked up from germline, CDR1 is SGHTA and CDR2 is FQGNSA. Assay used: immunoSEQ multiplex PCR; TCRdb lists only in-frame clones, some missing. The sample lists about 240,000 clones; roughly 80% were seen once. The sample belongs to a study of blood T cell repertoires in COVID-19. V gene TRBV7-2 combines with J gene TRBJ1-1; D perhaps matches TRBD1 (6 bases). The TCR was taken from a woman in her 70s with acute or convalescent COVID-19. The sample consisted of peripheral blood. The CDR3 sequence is CASSPQDGGEAFF. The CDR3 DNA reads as TGTGCCAGCAGCCCCCAGGATGGGGGCGAAGCTTTCTTT.